A single count supports the clone carrying this TCR beta chain. The antigen is not known. The CDR3 contains 15 residues. V gave up 4 bases and J gave up 8 bases; unmatched junction bases: 10. Germline V gene data show CDR1 as SGHRS and CDR2 as YFSETQ. A modified ARM-PCR protocol with three rounds of nested PCR amplified TCRbeta. TCRdb re-derived calls from the multiplex PCR reads in MiXCR, one entry per CDR3 protein. The table lists more than 85,000 distinct CDR3 sequences, nearly 85% of them singletons. The data belong to a study of tumor and adjacent non-tumor tissue in lung cancer. For the study at large: The cohort had approximately 13 adenocarcinoma, 2 squamous cell and 1 small cell patients.

No cell sorting was done before RNA was extracted from the tissue. Study-level results: Compared with tumor, normal lung showed significantly lower TCR diversity.

J is TRBJ2-1 and V is TRBV5-1, with 9 bases that match TRBD1. Sequencing was done on a sample of lung tumor tissue. This TCR came from a man aged 65 to 85 with non-small cell lung cancer. The DNA for the CDR3 is TGCGCCAGCAGCCCCGGGACAGGGAGCTGTGATGAGCAGTTCTTC. As protein: CASSPGTGSCDEQFF.